The T cell receptor beta chain under discussion was sequenced for a study of identical twins. This clonotype came up a few times. Its specificity is unknown. Findings of the study overall: It was out-of-frame TCR alpha sharing in monozygotic twins that models underestimated. Diverse VJ usage suggested most zero-insertion clonotypes were not invariant T cells. Beta out-of-frame sequences showed weaker excess twin sharing.

TCRdb recomputed calls from the 5' RACE reads with MiXCR, one row per CDR3 protein. This repertoire shows some 730,000 distinct CDR3 sequences, approximately 18% found once; its top ten account for 13%. The data were also submitted as part of a second study, on T cells expressing NK-cell markers. As that study records: The eight sequenced donors comprised seven who were HCMV-seropositive and one who was seronegative.

Sequencing input: PBMCs. The TCR was taken from a woman younger than 30 in good health.

CDR3 region: CASSSWGLNEQFF. The CDR3 DNA reads TGTGCCAGCAGCTCATGGGGGCTGAATGAGCAGTTCTTC. J is TRBJ2-1 and V is TRBV7-9; possible D gene TRBD1, 6 bases. CDR3 length: 13 amino acids. The germline V gene has CDR1 SEHNR and CDR2 FQNEAQ (reference sequence). V was trimmed by 4 bases and J by 7 bases, leaving 11 bases between them.